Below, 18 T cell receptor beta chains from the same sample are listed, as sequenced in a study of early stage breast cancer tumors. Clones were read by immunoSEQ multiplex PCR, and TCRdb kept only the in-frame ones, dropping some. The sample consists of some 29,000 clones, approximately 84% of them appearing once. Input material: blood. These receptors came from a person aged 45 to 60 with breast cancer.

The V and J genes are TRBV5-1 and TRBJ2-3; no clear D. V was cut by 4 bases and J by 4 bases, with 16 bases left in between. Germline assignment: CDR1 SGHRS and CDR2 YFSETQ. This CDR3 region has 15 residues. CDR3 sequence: CASSSRGLEADTQYF. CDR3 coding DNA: TGCGCCAGCAGCAGCCGCGGCCTTGAGGCAGATACGCAGTATTTT.

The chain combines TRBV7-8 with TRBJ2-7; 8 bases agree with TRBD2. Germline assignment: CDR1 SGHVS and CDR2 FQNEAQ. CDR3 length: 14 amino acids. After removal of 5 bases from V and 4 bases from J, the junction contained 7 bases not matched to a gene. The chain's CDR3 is CASSEGLVVYEQYF. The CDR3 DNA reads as TGTGCCAGCAGCGAGGGACTAGTAGTATACGAGCAGTACTTC.

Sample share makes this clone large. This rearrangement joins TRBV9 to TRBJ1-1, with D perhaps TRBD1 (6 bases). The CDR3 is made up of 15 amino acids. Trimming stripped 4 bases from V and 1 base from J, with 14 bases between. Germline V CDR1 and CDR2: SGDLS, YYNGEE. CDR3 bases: TGTGCCAGCAGCTCAATTGGGACACCGAACACTGAAGCTTTCTTT. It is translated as CASSSIGTPNTEAFF.

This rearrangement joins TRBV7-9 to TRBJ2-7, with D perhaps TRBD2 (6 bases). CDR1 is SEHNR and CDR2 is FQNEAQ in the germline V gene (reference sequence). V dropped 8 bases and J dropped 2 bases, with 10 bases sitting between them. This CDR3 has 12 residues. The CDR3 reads CASGTSTYEQYF. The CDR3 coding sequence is TGTGCCAGCGGGACTTCAACCTACGAGCAGTACTTC. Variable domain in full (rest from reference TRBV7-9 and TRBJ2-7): DTGVSQNPRHKITKRGQNVTFRCDPISEHNRLYWYRQTLGQGPEFLTYFQNEAQLEKSRLLSDRFSAERPKGSFSTLEIQRTEQGDSAMYLCASGTSTYEQYFGPGTRLTVT.

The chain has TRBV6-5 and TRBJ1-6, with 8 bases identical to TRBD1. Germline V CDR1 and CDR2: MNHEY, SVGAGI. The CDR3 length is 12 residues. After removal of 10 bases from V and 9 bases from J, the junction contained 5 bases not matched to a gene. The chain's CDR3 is CATNRGGSPLHF. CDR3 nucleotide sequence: TGTGCCACAAACAGGGGGGGTTCACCCCTCCACTTT.

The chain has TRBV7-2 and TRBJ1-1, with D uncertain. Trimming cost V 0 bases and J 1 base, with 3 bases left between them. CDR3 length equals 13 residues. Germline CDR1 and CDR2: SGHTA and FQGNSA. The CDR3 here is CASSLAGNTEAFF. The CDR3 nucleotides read TGTGCCAGCAGCTTAGCGGGGAACACTGAAGCTTTCTTT. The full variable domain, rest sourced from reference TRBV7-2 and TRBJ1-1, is GAGVSQSPSNKVTEKGKDVELRCDPISGHTALYWYRQSLGQGLEFLIYFQGNSAPDKSGLPSDRFSAERTGGSVSTLTIQRTQQEDSAVYLCASSLAGNTEAFFGQGTRLTVV.

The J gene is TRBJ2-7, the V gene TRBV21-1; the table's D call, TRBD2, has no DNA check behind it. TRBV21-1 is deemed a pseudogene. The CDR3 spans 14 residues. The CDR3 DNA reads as TGTGCCAGCAACCCAACTAGCGGGAGGCTCGGGCAGTACTTC. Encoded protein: CASNPTSGRLGQYF.

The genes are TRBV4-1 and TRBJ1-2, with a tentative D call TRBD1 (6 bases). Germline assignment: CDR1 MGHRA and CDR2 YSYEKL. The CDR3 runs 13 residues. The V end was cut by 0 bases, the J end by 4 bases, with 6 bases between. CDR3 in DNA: TGCGCCAGCAGCCAAGAGACAGGCTATGGCTACACCTTC. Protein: CASSQETGYGYTF.

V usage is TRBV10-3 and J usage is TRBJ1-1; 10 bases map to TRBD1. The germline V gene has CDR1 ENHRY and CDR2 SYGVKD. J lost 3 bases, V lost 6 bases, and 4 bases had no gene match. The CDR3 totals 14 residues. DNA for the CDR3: TGTGCCATCAGGCGACAGGGGGCAGACACTGAAGCTTTCTTT. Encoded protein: CAIRRQGADTEAFF.

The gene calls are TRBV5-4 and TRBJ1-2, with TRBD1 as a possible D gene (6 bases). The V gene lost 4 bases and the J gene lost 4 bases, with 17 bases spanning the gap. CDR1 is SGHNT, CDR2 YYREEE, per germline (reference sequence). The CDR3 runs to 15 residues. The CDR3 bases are TGTGCCAGCAGCGTCCGAAGACAGGCTCGCTATGGCTACACCTTC. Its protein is CASSVRRQARYGYTF.

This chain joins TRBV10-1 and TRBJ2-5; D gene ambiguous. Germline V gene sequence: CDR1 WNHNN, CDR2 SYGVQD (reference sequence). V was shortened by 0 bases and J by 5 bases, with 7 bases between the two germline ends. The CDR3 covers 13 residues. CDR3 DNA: TGCGCCAGCAGTGAGTCTTGGATGGAGACCCAGTACTTC. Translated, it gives CASSESWMETQYF.

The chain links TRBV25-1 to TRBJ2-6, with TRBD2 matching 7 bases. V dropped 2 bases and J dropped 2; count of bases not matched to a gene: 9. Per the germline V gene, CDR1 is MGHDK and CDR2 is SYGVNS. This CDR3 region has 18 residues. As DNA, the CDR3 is TGTGCCAGCAGTGAAGTAGGTCTGGGAGGGCCTGGGGCCAACGTCCTGACTTTC. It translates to CASSEVGLGGPGANVLTF.

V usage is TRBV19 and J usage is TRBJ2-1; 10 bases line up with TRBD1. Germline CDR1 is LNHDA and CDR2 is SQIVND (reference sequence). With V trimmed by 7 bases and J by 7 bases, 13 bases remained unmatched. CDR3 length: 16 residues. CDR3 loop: CASTSLGGQGWNEQFF. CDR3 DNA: TGTGCCAGTACCTCCCTTGGGGGACAGGGGTGGAATGAGCAGTTCTTC.

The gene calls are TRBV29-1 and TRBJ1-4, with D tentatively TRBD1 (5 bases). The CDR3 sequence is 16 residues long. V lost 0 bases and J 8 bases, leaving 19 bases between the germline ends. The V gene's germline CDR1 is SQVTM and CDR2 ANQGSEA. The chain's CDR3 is CSVEDRIGGTGEKLFF. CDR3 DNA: TGCAGCGTTGAAGATCGAATCGGGGGGACGGGCGAAAAACTGTTTTTT.

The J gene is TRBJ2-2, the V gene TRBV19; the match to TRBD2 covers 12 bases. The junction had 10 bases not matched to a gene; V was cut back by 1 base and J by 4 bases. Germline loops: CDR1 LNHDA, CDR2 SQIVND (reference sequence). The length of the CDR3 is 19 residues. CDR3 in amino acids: CASSIVRLAGGLGTGELFF. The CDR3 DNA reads TGTGCCAGTAGTATAGTGAGGCTAGCGGGGGGGCTTGGCACCGGGGAGCTGTTTTTT.

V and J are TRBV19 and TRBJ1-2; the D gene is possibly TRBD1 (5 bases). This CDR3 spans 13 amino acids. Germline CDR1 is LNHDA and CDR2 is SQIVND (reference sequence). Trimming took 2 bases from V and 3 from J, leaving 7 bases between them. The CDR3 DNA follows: TGTGCCAGTAGTATACAGGGAGACTATGGCTACACCTTC. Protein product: CASSIQGDYGYTF.

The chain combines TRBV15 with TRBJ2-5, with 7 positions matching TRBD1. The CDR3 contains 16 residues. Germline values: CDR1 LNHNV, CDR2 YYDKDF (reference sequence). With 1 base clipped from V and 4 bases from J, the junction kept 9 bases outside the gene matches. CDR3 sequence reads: CATSRGGRQGGETQYF. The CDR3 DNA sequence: TGTGCCACCAGCAGAGGGGGGAGACAGGGTGGAGAGACCCAGTACTTC. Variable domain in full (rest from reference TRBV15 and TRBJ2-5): DAMVIQNPRYQVTQFGKPVTLSCSQTLNHNVMYWYQQKSSQAPKLLFHYYDKDFNNEADTPDNFQSRRPNTSFCFLDIRSPGLGDTAMYLCATSRGGRQGGETQYFGPGTRLLVL.

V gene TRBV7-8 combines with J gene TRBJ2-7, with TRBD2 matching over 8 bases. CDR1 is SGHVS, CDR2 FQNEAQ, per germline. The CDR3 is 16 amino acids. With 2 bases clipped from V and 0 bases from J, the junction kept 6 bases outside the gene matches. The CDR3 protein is CASSLTATSASYEQYF. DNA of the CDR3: TGTGCCAGCAGCTTAACCGCGACTAGCGCCTCCTACGAGCAGTACTTC. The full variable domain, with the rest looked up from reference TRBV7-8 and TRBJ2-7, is GAGVSQSPRYKVAKRGQDVALRCDPISGHVSLFWYQQALGQGPEFLTYFQNEAQLDKSGLPSDRFFAERPEGSVSTLKIQRTQQEDSAVYLCASSLTATSASYEQYFGPGTRLTVT.